This T cell receptor (beta chain) was identified in a study of T cell repertoires in cytomegalovirus infection. The CDR3 sequence is 18 residues long. The trim removed 4 bases at V and 4 bases at J, leaving 10 bases unmatched. Germline CDR1 and CDR2: SGHRS and YFSETQ. TCRdb called the reads again in MiXCR, with one record for every CDR3 protein. The sample lists about 130,000 distinct CDR3 sequences, about 10% occurring once. This clonotype has ten or more counts. This receptor was identified in a human donor in good health (CMV status not recorded). Some clones in this sample may be carry-over from other donors' samples. Sequenced input: PBMCs. V gene TRBV5-1 combines with J gene TRBJ2-2; TRBD2 aligns across 13 bases. The CDR3 here is CASSGGLAGLLGTGELFF. The CDR3 nucleotides are TGCGCCAGCAGCGGGGGACTAGCGGGGCTGCTGGGCACCGGGGAGCTGTTTTTT.